The 21 T cell receptor beta chains in this list originate from one sample, sequenced in a study of CD8 T cells in ankylosing spondylitis. MiXCR, run by TCRdb on the 5' RACE reads, gives a single entry per CDR3 protein. The table has a few hundred thousand distinct CDR3 sequences, 20% seen once. The sequencing input was blood, either unsorted or a sorted T cell fraction (not recorded which). The receptor set was obtained from a female donor with ankylosing spondylitis or in good health (not recorded which).

This clonotype was recorded a few times. V usage is TRBV6-6 and J usage is TRBJ2-7, with D perhaps matching TRBD1 (6 bases). The length of the CDR3 is 13 residues. Germline V gene lookup returns CDR1 MNHNY and CDR2 SVGAGI (reference sequence). The ends were cut back, 5 bases at V and 6 bases at J, with 14 bases in the middle. CDR3 bases: TGTGCCAGCAGTCGCCGGGACATTCGCGAGCAGTACTTC. It codes for CASSRRDIREQYF.

The chain has TRBV7-2 and TRBJ2-7, with 7 bases lining up with TRBD1. The CDR3 loop spans 14 amino acids. Per the germline V gene, CDR1 is SGHTA and CDR2 is FQGNSA. Germline trimming cut 2 bases from V and 3 bases from J; bases unmatched to any gene: 4. CDR3 protein: CASSLRTGNYEQYF. Here the CDR3 DNA reads TGTGCCAGCAGCTTAAGGACAGGAAACTACGAGCAGTACTTC.

This clonotype showed up just a few times. V and J are TRBV6-1 and TRBJ1-5, with 10 positions matching TRBD1. J was trimmed by 6 bases and V by 5 bases; bases with no gene match: 4. Germline V gives CDR1 MNHNS, CDR2 SASEGT. This CDR3 comprises 14 residues. DNA of the CDR3: TGTGCCAGCAGTAGGGGACAGGGGCGTCAGCCCCAGCATTTT. Translated: CASSRGQGRQPQHF.

The chain is built from TRBV2 and TRBJ2-7, with TRBD1 as a possible D gene (6 bases). V was cut by 5 bases and J by 3 bases, with 8 bases left in between. The CDR3 is 12 residues long. Germline CDR1 reads SNHLY; CDR2 reads FYNNEI. In DNA, the CDR3 is TGTGCCAGCAGTTGGGACAACTACGAGCAGTACTTC. As protein: CASSWDNYEQYF. Full variable domain (missing parts from reference TRBV2 and TRBJ2-7): EPEVTQTPSHQVTQMGQEVILRCVPISNHLYFYWYRQILGQKVEFLVSFYNNEISEKSEIFDDQFSVERPDGSNFTLKIRSTKLEDSAMYFCASSWDNYEQYFGPGTRLTVT.

The chain employs TRBV4-2 and TRBJ2-2; D may correspond to TRBD1 or TRBD2 (6 bases each). Germline V CDR1 and CDR2: LGHNA, YNFKEQ. The V gene lost 4 bases and the J gene lost 0 bases, with 15 bases spanning the gap. The length of the CDR3 is 17 residues. CDR3 amino acids: CASSRPLGGPNTGELFF. CDR3 bases: TGTGCCAGCAGCCGTCCCCTGGGGGGCCCGAACACCGGGGAGCTGTTTTTT.

This clonotype was picked up a small number of times. J is TRBJ2-5 and V is TRBV7-9, with D perhaps TRBD1 or TRBD2 (5 bases each). The CDR3 is 17 amino acids. The V gene's germline CDR1 is SEHNR and CDR2 FQNEAQ (reference sequence). The V end was cut by 5 bases, the J end by 2 bases, with 21 bases between. The DNA of the CDR3 is TGTGCCAGCAGCCCCGGGGCTCTTAATTGGGGACAAGAGACCCAGTACTTC. Translated, it gives CASSPGALNWGQETQYF.

This clonotype appeared a few times. The V gene is TRBV6-5, the J gene TRBJ2-1; the D gene is possibly TRBD2 (6 bases). This CDR3 contains 16 residues. The V gene's germline CDR1 is MNHEY and CDR2 SVGAGI. The germline V and J ends were trimmed by 2 bases and 7 bases, with 18 bases remaining between them. The CDR3: CASSYQAGRPLNEQFF. The DNA of the CDR3 is TGTGCCAGCAGTTACCAAGCGGGTAGGCCCTTAAATGAGCAGTTCTTC.

The chain joins TRBV6-4 to TRBJ2-3; TRBD1 matches at 7 bases. Germline trimming cut 4 bases from V and 1 base from J; bases unmatched to any gene: 5. Per the germline V gene, CDR1 is MRHNA and CDR2 is SNTAGT. The CDR3 contains 15 residues. The CDR3 region is CASSVDRARTDTQYF. In DNA, the CDR3 is TGTGCCAGCAGTGTAGACAGGGCCCGCACAGATACGCAGTATTTT.

The chain recombines TRBV20-1 with TRBJ2-1, with TRBD1 matching 8 bases. Looked up from germline, CDR1 is DFQATT and CDR2 is SNEGSKA (reference sequence). This CDR3 contains 12 residues. The V and J ends lost 5 bases and 8 bases, in that order; junction bases with no gene match: 5. This CDR3 reads CSAPTGVHEQFF. The DNA for the CDR3 is TGCAGTGCTCCGACAGGGGTCCATGAGCAGTTCTTC.

This clonotype was seen more than once but under ten times. The rearrangement links TRBV7-2 to TRBJ2-7; 7 bases align to TRBD1. CDR1 is SGHTA and CDR2 is FQGNSA in the germline V gene. Trimming cost V 5 bases and J 7 bases; bases outside gene matches: 14. The CDR3 sequence is 15 residues long. The CDR3 loop is CASSPGQRIWPEQYF. The DNA of the CDR3 is TGTGCCAGCAGCCCGGGACAGCGTATTTGGCCAGAGCAGTACTTC. Supplemented by reference TRBV7-2 and TRBJ2-7, the full variable domain reads GAGVSQSPSNKVTEKGKDVELRCDPISGHTALYWYRQSLGQGLEFLIYFQGNSAPDKSGLPSDRFSAERTGGSVSTLTIQRTQQEDSAVYLCASSPGQRIWPEQYFGPGTRLTVT.

A few counts support this clonotype. The chain recombines TRBV7-2 with TRBJ2-7; 7 bases fit TRBD2. Germline loops: CDR1 SGHTA, CDR2 FQGNSA. J was trimmed by 0 bases and V by 0 bases; bases with no gene match: 2. This CDR3 contains 15 residues. CDR3 nucleotides: TGTGCCAGCAGCTTAGCTAGCGGGCCCTCCTACGAGCAGTACTTC. It codes for CASSLASGPSYEQYF.

The chain joins TRBV29-1 to TRBJ2-2; D may be TRBD2 (5 bases). The CDR3 has 14 amino acids. The V gene's germline CDR1 is SQVTM and CDR2 ANQGSEA. Trimming shortened V by 7 bases and J by 6 bases, and 18 bases separated the two germline ends. CDR3 loop: CSALDGFGAGELFF. CDR3 in DNA: TGCAGCGCCCTTGACGGGTTCGGGGCCGGGGAGCTGTTTTTT.

The V gene is TRBV7-9, the J gene TRBJ2-1; 9 nucleotides align to TRBD1. V shed 4 bases, J shed 6 bases, and the junction held 7 bases outside the gene matches. In germline, CDR1 is SEHNR, CDR2 FQNEAQ (reference sequence). The CDR3 has 15 amino acids. The CDR3 DNA is TGTGCCAGCAGCTCTCTCGGGACAGGGTTCAATGAGCAGTTCTTC. Protein sequence: CASSSLGTGFNEQFF.

This rearrangement joins TRBV20-1 to TRBJ1-6; no clear D. Germline V gene lookup returns CDR1 DFQATT and CDR2 SNEGSKA (reference sequence). The V and J ends lost 6 bases and 9 bases respectively, with 18 bases between them. The CDR3 length is 14 residues. The CDR3 here is CSAPDSFVSSPLHF. CDR3 nucleotides: TGCAGTGCCCCGGACTCGTTCGTCTCTTCACCCCTCCACTTT.

The chain links TRBV12-3 or TRBV12-4 to TRBJ1-6, with 7 nucleotides matching TRBD1. The CDR3 is made up of 15 amino acids. The ends lost 3 bases at V and 6 bases at J; junction bases unmatched: 5. CDR3 sequence: CASSFEGAGNSPLHF. CDR3 in DNA: TGTGCCAGCAGTTTTGAGGGGGCGGGTAATTCACCCCTCCACTTT.

This clonotype came up a few times. This rearrangement joins TRBV29-1 to TRBJ1-5; D is possibly TRBD1 (5 bases). The CDR3 runs to 12 residues. V was trimmed by 6 bases and J by 4 bases, leaving 10 bases between them. Germline V gene lookup returns CDR1 SQVTM and CDR2 ANQGSEA. CDR3 sequence reads: CSVGTANQPQHF. The CDR3, as DNA: TGCAGCGTCGGGACGGCAAATCAGCCCCAGCATTTT.

For the CDR3, the DNA is TGTGCCAGCAGTTACTCGAGGACGGGCACCGGGGAGCTGTTTTTT. Translating it yields CASSYSRTGTGELFF. The chain employs TRBV6-5 and TRBJ2-2; no clear D gene. CDR1 and CDR2 (germline): MNHEY, SVGAGI. The V end was cut by 0 bases, the J end by 4 bases, with 9 bases between. This CDR3 contains 15 residues.

A few counts support this clonotype. V is TRBV20-1 and J is TRBJ2-3, with D perhaps TRBD2 (7 bases). Trimming left V 2 bases short and J 8 bases short, with 14 bases between. Germline-derived CDR1 and CDR2 are DFQATT and SNEGSKA (reference sequence). This CDR3 is built from 13 residues. Written as DNA, the CDR3 is TGCAGTGCTAGAAGGGGGGGGAGCGGTACGCAGTATTTT. Residues: CSARRGGSGTQYF.

The rearrangement joins TRBV18 to TRBJ1-2; D perhaps matches TRBD1 (6 bases). This CDR3 is built from 14 residues. Per germline, CDR1 KGHSH and CDR2 LQKENI. Trimming shortened V by 3 bases and J by 6 bases, and 14 bases separated the two germline ends. The CDR3 DNA sequence: TGTGCCAGCTCACCTACAGGGAATTACAATGGCTACACCTTC. It encodes CASSPTGNYNGYTF.

The sample holds a few counts of this clonotype. The rearrangement uses TRBV9 and TRBJ2-4; a weak D match, TRBD2 (6 bases). This CDR3 contains 14 residues. Germline V gives CDR1 SGDLS, CDR2 YYNGEE. The V end lost 4 bases, the J end lost 0 bases, and 8 bases lay between the germline ends. This chain's CDR3 is CASSKGLAKNIQYF. The CDR3 DNA follows: TGTGCCAGCAGCAAGGGACTAGCCAAAAACATTCAGTACTTC.

This clonotype was seen ten or more times. This rearrangement joins TRBV20-1 to TRBJ1-5; no firm D call. Germline V gene lookup returns CDR1 DFQATT and CDR2 SNEGSKA (reference sequence). This CDR3 comprises 15 residues. V shed 1 base and J shed 5 bases, with 15 bases lying between them. This CDR3 is CSARVRLSRDQPQHF. The CDR3 DNA sequence: TGCAGTGCTAGAGTGAGGTTGAGTAGAGATCAGCCCCAGCATTTT.